Reported below is one T cell receptor (beta chain). Trimming removed 6 bases from V and 2 bases from J; junction bases left unmatched: 2. The CDR3 is 14 residues long. Germline V gene data show CDR1 as MDHEN and CDR2 as SYDVKM. This record belongs to a study of T cell changes during pregnancy in multiple sclerosis. Using immunoSEQ multiplex PCR, the repertoire was profiled, and TCRdb retains in-frame clones only, with some absent. The sample includes some 110,000 clones, around nine tenths of them seen just once. The chain uses TRBV28 and TRBJ2-1; TRBD1 agrees at 9 bases. The source material was peripheral blood, sampled in the third trimester of pregnancy. The TCR sequence derives from a female donor with multiple sclerosis, enrolled in a pregnancy study. The CDR3 bases are TGTGCCAGCAGAGGGACAGGGACCTACAATGAGCAGTTCTTC. It specifies CASRGTGTYNEQFF.